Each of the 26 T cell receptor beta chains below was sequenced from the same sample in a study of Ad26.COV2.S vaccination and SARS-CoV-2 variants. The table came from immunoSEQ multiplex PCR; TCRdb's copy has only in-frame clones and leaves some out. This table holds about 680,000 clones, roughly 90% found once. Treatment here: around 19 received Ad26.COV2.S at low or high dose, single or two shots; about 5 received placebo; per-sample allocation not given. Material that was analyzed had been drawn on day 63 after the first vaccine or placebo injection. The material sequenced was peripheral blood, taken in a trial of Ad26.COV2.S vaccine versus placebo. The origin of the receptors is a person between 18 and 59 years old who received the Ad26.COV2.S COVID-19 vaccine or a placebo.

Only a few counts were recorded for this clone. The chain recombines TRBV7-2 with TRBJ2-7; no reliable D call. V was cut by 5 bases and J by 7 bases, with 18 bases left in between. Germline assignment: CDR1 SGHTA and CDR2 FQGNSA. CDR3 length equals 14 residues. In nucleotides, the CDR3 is TGTGCCAGCAGCGCCCCTAGTACCCTACGGGAGCAGTACTTC. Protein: CASSAPSTLREQYF.

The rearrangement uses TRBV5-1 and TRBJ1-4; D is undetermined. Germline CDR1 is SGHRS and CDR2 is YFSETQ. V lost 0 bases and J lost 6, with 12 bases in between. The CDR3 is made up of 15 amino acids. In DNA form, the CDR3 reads TGCGCCAGCAGCTTGGTTGGAGATAAGGATGAAAAACTGTTTTTT. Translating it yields CASSLVGDKDEKLFF.

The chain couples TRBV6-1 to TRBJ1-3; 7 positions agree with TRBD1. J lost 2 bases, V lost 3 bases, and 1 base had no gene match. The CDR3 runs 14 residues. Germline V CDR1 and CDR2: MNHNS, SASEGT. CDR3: CASSETGPGNTIYF. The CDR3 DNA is TGTGCCAGCAGTGAGACAGGGCCTGGAAACACCATATATTTT.

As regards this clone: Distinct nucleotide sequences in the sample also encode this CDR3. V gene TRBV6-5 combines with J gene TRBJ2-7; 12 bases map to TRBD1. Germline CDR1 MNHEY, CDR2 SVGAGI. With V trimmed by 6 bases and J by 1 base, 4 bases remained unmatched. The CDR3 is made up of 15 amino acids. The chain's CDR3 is CASRGTGGFSYEQYF. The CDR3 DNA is TGTGCCAGCAGGGGGACAGGGGGCTTTTCCTACGAGCAGTACTTC.

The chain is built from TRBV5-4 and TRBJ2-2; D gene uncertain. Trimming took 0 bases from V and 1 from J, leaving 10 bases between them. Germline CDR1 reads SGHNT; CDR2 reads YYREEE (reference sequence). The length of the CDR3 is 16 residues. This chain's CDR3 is CASSLGGLGNTGELFF. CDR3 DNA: TGTGCCAGCAGCTTGGGTGGATTAGGGAACACCGGGGAGCTGTTTTTT.

This chain's CDR3 is CASSMAEKLFF. CDR3 nucleotides: TGTGCCAGCAGCATGGCAGAAAAACTGTTTTTT. The chain carries TRBV21-1 and TRBJ1-4; TRBD1 is the table's D call and was not checked against the DNA. TRBV21-1 has pseudogene status. CDR3 length equals 11 residues.

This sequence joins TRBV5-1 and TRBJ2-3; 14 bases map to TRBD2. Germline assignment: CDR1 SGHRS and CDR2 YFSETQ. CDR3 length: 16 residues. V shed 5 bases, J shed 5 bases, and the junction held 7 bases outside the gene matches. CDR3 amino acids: CASSRGLAGVKDTQYF. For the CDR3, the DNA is TGCGCCAGCAGTCGGGGACTAGCGGGAGTGAAAGATACGCAGTATTTT.

CDR3 sequence (DNA): TGTGCCAGCAGCCCTAAACAGGGGGCTGGCACAGATACGCAGTATTTT. Protein product: CASSPKQGAGTDTQYF. This chain uses TRBV14 with TRBJ2-3; 9 bases align to TRBD1. The CDR3 has 16 residues. J was trimmed by 1 base and V by 4 bases; bases with no gene match: 6. From germline, CDR1 is SGHDN and CDR2 FVKESK.

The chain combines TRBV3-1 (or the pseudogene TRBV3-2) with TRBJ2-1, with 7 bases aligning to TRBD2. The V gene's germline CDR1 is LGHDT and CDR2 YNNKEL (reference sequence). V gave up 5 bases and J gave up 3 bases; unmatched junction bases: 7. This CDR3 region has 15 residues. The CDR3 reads CASSRAGVVYNEQFF. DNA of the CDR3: TGTGCCAGCAGCAGGGCGGGAGTGGTCTACAATGAGCAGTTCTTC.

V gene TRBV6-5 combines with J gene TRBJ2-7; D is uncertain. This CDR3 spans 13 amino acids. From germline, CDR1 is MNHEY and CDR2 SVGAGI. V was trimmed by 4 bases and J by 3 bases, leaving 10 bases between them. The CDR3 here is CASSSRSLYEQYF. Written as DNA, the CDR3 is TGTGCCAGCAGTTCTAGGAGTCTCTACGAGCAGTACTTC.

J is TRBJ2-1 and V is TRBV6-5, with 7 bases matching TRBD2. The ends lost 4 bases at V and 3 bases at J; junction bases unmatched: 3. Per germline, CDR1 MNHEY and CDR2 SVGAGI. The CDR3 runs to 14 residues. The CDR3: CASSFAGDYNEQFF. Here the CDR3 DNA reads TGTGCCAGCAGTTTTGCGGGGGACTACAATGAGCAGTTCTTC.

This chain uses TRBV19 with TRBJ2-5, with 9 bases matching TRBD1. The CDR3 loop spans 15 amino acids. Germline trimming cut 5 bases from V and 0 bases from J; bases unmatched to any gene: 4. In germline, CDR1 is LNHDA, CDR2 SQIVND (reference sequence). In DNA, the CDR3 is TGTGCCAGTAGTCGGACAGGGGAGTACCAAGAGACCCAGTACTTC. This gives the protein CASSRTGEYQETQYF.

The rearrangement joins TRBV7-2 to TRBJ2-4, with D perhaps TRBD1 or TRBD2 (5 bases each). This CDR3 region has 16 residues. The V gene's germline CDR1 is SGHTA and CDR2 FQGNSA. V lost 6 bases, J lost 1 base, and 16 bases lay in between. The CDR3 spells CASSTWGTMAKNIQYF. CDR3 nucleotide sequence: TGTGCCAGCAGTACGTGGGGGACGATGGCCAAAAACATTCAGTACTTC.

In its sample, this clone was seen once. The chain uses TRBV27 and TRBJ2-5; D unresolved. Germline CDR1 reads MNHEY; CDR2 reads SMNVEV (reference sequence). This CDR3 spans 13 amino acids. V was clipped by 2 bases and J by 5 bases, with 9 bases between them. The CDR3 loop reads CASSLGPTETQYF. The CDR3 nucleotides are TGTGCCAGCAGTTTAGGACCAACGGAGACCCAGTACTTC.

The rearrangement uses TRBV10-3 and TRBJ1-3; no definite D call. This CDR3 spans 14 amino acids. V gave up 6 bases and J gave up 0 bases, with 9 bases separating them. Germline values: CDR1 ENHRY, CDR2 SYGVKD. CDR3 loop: CAIRTHSSGNTIYF. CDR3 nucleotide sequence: TGTGCCATCAGGACACACTCCTCTGGAAACACCATATATTTT.

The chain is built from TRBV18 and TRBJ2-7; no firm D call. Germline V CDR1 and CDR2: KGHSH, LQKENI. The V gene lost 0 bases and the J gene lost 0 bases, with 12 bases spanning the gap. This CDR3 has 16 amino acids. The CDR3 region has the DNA TGTGCCAGCTCACCACCTAAACAGTCCTACTCCTACGAGCAGTACTTC. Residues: CASSPPKQSYSYEQYF.

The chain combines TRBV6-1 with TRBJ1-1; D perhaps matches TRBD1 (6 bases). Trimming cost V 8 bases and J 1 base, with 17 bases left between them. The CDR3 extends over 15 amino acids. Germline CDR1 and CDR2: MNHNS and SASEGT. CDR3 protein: CASGSLGHGNTEAFF. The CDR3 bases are TGTGCCAGCGGATCCCTGGGACACGGGAACACTGAAGCTTTCTTT.

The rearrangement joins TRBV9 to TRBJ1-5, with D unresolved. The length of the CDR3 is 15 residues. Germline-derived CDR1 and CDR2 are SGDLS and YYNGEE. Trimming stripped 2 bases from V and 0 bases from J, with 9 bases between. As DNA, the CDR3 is TGTGCCAGCAGCGTCGGGGTCGATAGCAATCAGCCCCAGCATTTT. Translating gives CASSVGVDSNQPQHF. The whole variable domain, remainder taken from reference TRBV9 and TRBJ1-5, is DSGVTQTPKHLITATGQRVTLRCSPRSGDLSVYWYQQSLDQGLQFLIQYYNGEERAKGNILERFSAQQFPDLHSELNLSSLELGDSALYFCASSVGVDSNQPQHFGDGTRLSIL.

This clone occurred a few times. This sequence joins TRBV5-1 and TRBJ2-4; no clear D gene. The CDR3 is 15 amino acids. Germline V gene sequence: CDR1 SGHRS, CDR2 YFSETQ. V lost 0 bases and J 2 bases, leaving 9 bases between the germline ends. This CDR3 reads CASSLGGFSKNIQYF. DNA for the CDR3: TGCGCCAGCAGCTTGGGGGGATTCTCCAAAAACATTCAGTACTTC.

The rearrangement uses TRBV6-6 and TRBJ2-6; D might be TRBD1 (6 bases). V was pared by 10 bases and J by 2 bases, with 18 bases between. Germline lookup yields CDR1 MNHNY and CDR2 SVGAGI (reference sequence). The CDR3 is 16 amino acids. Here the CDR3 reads CATSREQGTGANVLTF. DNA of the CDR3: TGTGCCACCTCCCGTGAACAGGGTACTGGGGCCAACGTCCTGACTTTC.

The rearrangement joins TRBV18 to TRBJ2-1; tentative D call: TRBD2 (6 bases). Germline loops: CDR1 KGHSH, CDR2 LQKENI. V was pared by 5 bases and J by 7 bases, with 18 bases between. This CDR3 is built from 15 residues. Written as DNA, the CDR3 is TGTGCCAGCTCATTGGGACTCAGCGAGGTGAATGAGCAGTTCTTC. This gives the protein CASSLGLSEVNEQFF.

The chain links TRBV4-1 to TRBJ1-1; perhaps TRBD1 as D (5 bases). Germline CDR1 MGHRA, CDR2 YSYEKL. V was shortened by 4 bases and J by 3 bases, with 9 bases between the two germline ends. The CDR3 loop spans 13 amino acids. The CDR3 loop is CASSRQIDTEAFF. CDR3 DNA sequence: TGCGCCAGCAGCCGACAGATAGACACTGAAGCTTTCTTT.

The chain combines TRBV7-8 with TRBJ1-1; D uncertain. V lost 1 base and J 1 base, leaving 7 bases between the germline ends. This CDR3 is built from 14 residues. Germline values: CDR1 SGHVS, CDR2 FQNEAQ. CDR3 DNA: TGTGCCAGCAGCTTAGTCTTCAAGAACACTGAAGCTTTCTTT. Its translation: CASSLVFKNTEAFF.

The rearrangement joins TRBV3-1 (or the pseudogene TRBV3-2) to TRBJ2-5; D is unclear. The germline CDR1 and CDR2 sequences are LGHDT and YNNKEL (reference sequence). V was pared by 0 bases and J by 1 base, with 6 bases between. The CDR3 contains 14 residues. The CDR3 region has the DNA TGTGCCAGCAGCCAAGAAAACCTCCAAGAGACCCAGTACTTC. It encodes CASSQENLQETQYF.

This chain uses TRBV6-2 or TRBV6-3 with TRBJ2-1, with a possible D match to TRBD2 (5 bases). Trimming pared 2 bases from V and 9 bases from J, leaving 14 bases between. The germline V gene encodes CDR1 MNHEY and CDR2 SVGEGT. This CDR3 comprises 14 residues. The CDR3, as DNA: TGTGCCAGCAGTTACCGGGGAACAGTTGTTGAGCAGTTCTTC. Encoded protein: CASSYRGTVVEQFF.

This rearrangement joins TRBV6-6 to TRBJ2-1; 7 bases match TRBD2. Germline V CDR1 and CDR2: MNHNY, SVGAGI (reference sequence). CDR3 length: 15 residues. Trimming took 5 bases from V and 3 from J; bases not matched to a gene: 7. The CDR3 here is CASSPAGLNYNEQFF. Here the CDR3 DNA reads TGTGCCAGCAGTCCAGCGGGACTTAACTACAATGAGCAGTTCTTC.